This entry describes one T cell receptor (beta chain). Per germline, CDR1 SGHRS and CDR2 YFSETQ. This CDR3 spans 14 amino acids. With 4 bases removed from V and 0 bases from J, the gap between germline ends came to 10 bases. In the source study's methods: Estimates of nucleated cell counts were drawn from the amplification of reference gene primers. Sequenced by immunoSEQ multiplex PCR; TCRdb stores in-frame clones only, minus some. V, J and clone size derive from that table, while D and trimming were established from the DNA sequence. The sample consists of 200,000 to 250,000 clones, about four fifths of them appearing once. This entry belongs to a study of blood T cell repertoires in COVID-19. The wider study: T cells, B-cell-depleted T cells, or PBMCs supplied cDNA or gDNA.

Sample: peripheral blood. The TCR comes from a woman older than 75 with COVID-19, enrolled during active disease. This chain links TRBV5-1 with TRBJ1-1; TRBD1 might be the D (5 bases). The CDR3 region has the DNA TGCGCCAGCAGCCTTGGGGCCGTGAACACTGAAGCTTTCTTT. Protein sequence: CASSLGAVNTEAFF.